The 12 T cell receptor beta chains below were found in one sample sequenced in a study of cytomegalovirus exposure and HLA in healthy donors. Sequenced by immunoSEQ multiplex PCR; TCRdb stores in-frame clones only, minus some. Among around 190,000 clones listed, around 85% were seen once. The sample comprised PBMCs. These receptors were taken from a man aged 18 to 35 in good health and CMV-seropositive.

The gene calls are TRBV7-3 and TRBJ2-6, with D perhaps matching TRBD2 (5 bases). The CDR3 extends over 15 amino acids. V lost 2 bases to trimming and J lost 3 bases, with 8 bases between them. CDR1 and CDR2 (germline): SGHTA, FQGTGA. CDR3 sequence reads: CASSLGGGGANVLTF. The CDR3 DNA is TGTGCCAGCAGCTTAGGAGGAGGTGGGGCCAACGTCCTGACTTTC. The full variable domain, completed using reference TRBV7-3 and TRBJ2-6, is GAGVSQTPSNKVTEKGKYVELRCDPISGHTALYWYRQSLGQGPEFLIYFQGTGAADDSGLPNDRFFAVRPEGSVSTLKIQRTERGDSAVYLCASSLGGGGANVLTFGAGSRLTVL.

Here the CDR3 DNA reads TGTGCCAGCAGCGTCACCTCCCCCGACAGGGGGTCCGGGGAGCTGTTTTTT. It is translated as CASSVTSPDRGSGELFF. The gene calls are TRBV9 and TRBJ2-2; 9 nucleotides match TRBD1. Germline V CDR1 and CDR2: SGDLS, YYNGEE. The CDR3 loop spans 17 amino acids. J lost 6 bases, V lost 2 bases, and 11 bases had no gene match. The full variable domain, in which reference TRBV9 and TRBJ2-2 provide the parts outside the CDR3, is DSGVTQTPKHLITATGQRVTLRCSPRSGDLSVYWYQQSLDQGLQFLIQYYNGEERAKGNILERFSAQQFPDLHSELNLSSLELGDSALYFCASSVTSPDRGSGELFFGEGSRLTVL.

This sequence joins TRBV16 and TRBJ2-7; 9 bases line up with TRBD1. The CDR3 contains 13 residues. The junction had 4 bases not matched to a gene; V was cut back by 0 bases and J by 10 bases. Germline-derived CDR1 and CDR2 are KGHSY and FQNENV. Written as DNA, the CDR3 is TGTGCCAGCAGCCAATCGACAGGGGGAATACAGTACTTC. Translating it yields CASSQSTGGIQYF.

This rearrangement joins TRBV27 to TRBJ2-5, with TRBD2 as a possible D gene (6 bases). Germline loops: CDR1 MNHEY, CDR2 SMNVEV (reference sequence). The CDR3 has 14 residues. Trimming pared 0 bases from V and 5 bases from J, leaving 10 bases between. The CDR3 sequence: CASSLSRAGETQYF. The CDR3 nucleotides are TGTGCCAGCAGTTTATCTAGGGCGGGGGAGACCCAGTACTTC.

J is TRBJ2-3 and V is TRBV5-1; possibly TRBD1 for D (6 bases). CDR1 SGHRS and CDR2 YFSETQ come from the germline V gene. The CDR3 covers 13 residues. Trimming pared 0 bases from V and 5 bases from J, leaving 7 bases between. The CDR3: CASSLARGDTQYF. For the CDR3, the DNA is TGCGCCAGCAGCTTGGCCAGGGGAGATACGCAGTATTTT. The full variable domain, in which reference TRBV5-1 and TRBJ2-3 provide the parts outside the CDR3, is KAGVTQTPRYLIKTRGQQVTLSCSPISGHRSVSWYQQTPGQGLQFLFEYFSETQRNKGNFPGRFSGRQFSNSRSEMNVSTLELGDSALYLCASSLARGDTQYFGPGTRLTVL.

This clone is a singleton in its sample. This chain links TRBV27 with TRBJ2-7, with D tentatively TRBD2 (6 bases). The CDR3 extends over 15 amino acids. In germline, CDR1 is MNHEY, CDR2 SMNVEV (reference sequence). V lost 4 bases, J lost 2 bases, and 15 bases lay in between. CDR3 loop: CASSWAPSATYEQYF. The CDR3 nucleotides are TGTGCCAGCAGTTGGGCCCCTAGCGCTACCTACGAGCAGTACTTC.

The V call is TRBV7-2, the J call TRBJ2-5; D ambiguous. The ends were cut back, 7 bases at V and 3 bases at J, with 15 bases in the middle. The CDR3 loop spans 14 amino acids. Germline CDR1 SGHTA, CDR2 FQGNSA. The CDR3 is CASIEVREEETQYF. The CDR3 DNA reads TGTGCCAGCATCGAGGTTCGCGAGGAAGAGACCCAGTACTTC.

The sample holds one count of this clone. The CDR3 coding sequence is TGTGCCAGCATAGGGGCAGCGGGGGAGCTGTTTTTT. It specifies CASIGAAGELFF. The V and J genes are TRBV27 and TRBJ2-2; maybe TRBD1 (5 bases). The CDR3 has 12 amino acids. Germline V CDR1 and CDR2: MNHEY, SMNVEV (reference sequence). Trimming cost V 7 bases and J 8 bases, with 11 bases left between them.

The chain links TRBV11-3 to TRBJ2-5; 9 bases are a match to TRBD2. V gave up 3 bases and J gave up 4 bases; unmatched junction bases: 12. The CDR3 has 17 residues. Germline assignment: CDR1 SGHNT and CDR2 YENEEA. The CDR3 DNA is TGTGCCAGCAGCTTTGGTGGCGGCGGGGGGGCGGGAGAGACCCAGTACTTC. Encoded protein: CASSFGGGGGAGETQYF.

The chain uses TRBV6-1 and TRBJ2-3; D possibly corresponds to TRBD2 (6 bases). The V gene's germline CDR1 is MNHNS and CDR2 SASEGT. V was shortened by 4 bases and J by 6 bases, with 11 bases between the two germline ends. The length of the CDR3 is 13 residues. The CDR3 DNA sequence: TGTGCCAGCAGTGTAGACCGGGGGGATACGCAGTATTTT. Its translation is CASSVDRGDTQYF.

V and J are TRBV7-8 and TRBJ1-2; the match to TRBD1 covers 8 bases. The CDR3 runs 17 residues. V shed 1 base, J shed 4 bases, and the junction held 11 bases outside the gene matches. The V gene's germline CDR1 is SGHVS and CDR2 FQNEAQ. Here the CDR3 reads CASSLGTGREGGYGYTF. CDR3 nucleotide sequence: TGTGCCAGCAGCTTAGGGACAGGGAGGGAAGGGGGCTATGGCTACACCTTC.

The chain carries TRBV28 and TRBJ1-4, with a possible D match to TRBD1 (5 bases). V lost 8 bases to trimming and J lost 3 bases, with 13 bases between them. The CDR3 consists of 14 residues. Per the germline V gene, CDR1 is MDHEN and CDR2 is SYDVKM. CDR3 bases: TGTGCCAGCCACGGGGGTGGGGCTAATGAAAAACTGTTTTTT. Its translation: CASHGGGANEKLFF.